A selection of T cell receptor beta chains follows, all from one sample in a study of long-term antiretroviral therapy in people with HIV. Clones were read by immunoSEQ multiplex PCR, and TCRdb kept only the in-frame ones, dropping some. The data contain some 23,000 clones, roughly 80% of them singletons. The sequences come from unsorted PBMCs, collected 0.3 years after starting antiretroviral therapy. These receptors originate from a man over 45 with HIV. Each CDR3 is given with its conserved first and last residue. Each record gives: J gene, D gene, V gene, clone size, CDR3 DNA, CDR3 protein. The D gene is left open where the match is weak. For some rows the clone size is stated as once, few or many, or as a class when expanded; others skip it.

>TRBJ2-7|TRBD2|TRBV9|few
TGTGCCAGCAGCGTAGATCCCCTAGCGGGACGCTACGAGCAGTACTTC
CASSVDPLAGRYEQYF
>TRBJ1-3|.|TRBV6-6|.
TGTGCCAGCAGTTACTCCAGGACCGTGGACACCATATATTTT
CASSYSRTVDTIYF
>TRBJ1-2|TRBD1|TRBV19|few
TGTGCCAGTAGCCTGACAGGGGGCTATGGCTACACCTTC
CASSLTGGYGYTF
>TRBJ1-2|TRBD1|TRBV19|.
TGTGCCAGTAGTAGGACAGGGCAAGTGAAAGCCTATGGCTACACCTTC
CASSRTGQVKAYGYTF
>TRBJ2-7|TRBD1|TRBV4-3|.
TGCGCCAGCAGCCCCAAGTACGGACAGGGGGCTGTCGAGCAGTACTTC
CASSPKYGQGAVEQYF
>TRBJ1-1|TRBD1|TRBV13|.
TGTGCCAGCAGGACAGGGGGCTCGAACACTGAAGCTTTCTTT
CASRTGGSNTEAFF
>TRBJ2-3|TRBD2|TRBV4-3|.
TGCGCCAGCAGCCAATCACGTACTAGCGGGAGTACAGATACGCAGTATTTT
CASSQSRTSGSTDTQYF
>TRBJ1-6|.|TRBV9|few
TGTGCCAGCAGCTCCTCCGGAGGATTTCTTAATTCACCCCTCCACTTT
CASSSSGGFLNSPLHF
>TRBJ2-7|.|TRBV7-8|.
TGTGCCAGCAGCCTTAGGGTCCGGGGGACCTCCTACGAGCAGTACTTC
CASSLRVRGTSYEQYF
>TRBJ2-7|.|TRBV6-5|.
TGTGCCAGCAGTTCCCCAGGGGCTCCCCTCTACGAGCAGTACTTC
CASSSPGAPLYEQYF
>TRBJ2-5|.|TRBV19|.
TGTGCCAGTAGTCCCCAGGGTCGGGAGACCCAGTACTTC
CASSPQGRETQYF
>TRBJ2-7|.|TRBV6-5|.
TGTGCCAGCAGTTACTCAAACAGTTTCTACGAGCAGTACTTC
CASSYSNSFYEQYF
>TRBJ1-4|.|TRBV7-9|.
TGTGCCAGCAGCCCTACGCCCGGACATCAACAACCGAGACGGGAAAAACTGTTTTTT
CASSPTPGHQQPRREKLFF
>TRBJ2-7|TRBD1|TRBV9|.
TGTGCCAGCAGCGCCGGACAGGGGGTGTCCTACGAGCAGTACTTC
CASSAGQGVSYEQYF
>TRBJ2-7|TRBD2|TRBV7-9|.
TGTGCCAGTCCTCGCGGGGGCTACGAGCAGTACTTC
CASPRGGYEQYF
>TRBJ2-7|TRBD1|TRBV27|few
TGTGCCAGCAGTCTAGACAGGGGGCCGTACGAGCAGTACTTC
CASSLDRGPYEQYF
>TRBJ1-2|TRBD1|TRBV28|.
TGTGCCAGCAGTTCAGTGATGGGACAGGGTAACTATGGCTACACCTTC
CASSSVMGQGNYGYTF
>TRBJ2-3|.|TRBV14|.
TGTGCCAGCAGCCTAAGCTCGATCCGAAGCACAGATACGCAGTATTTT
CASSLSSIRSTDTQYF
>TRBJ2-7|TRBD1|TRBV11-2|.
TGTGCCAGCAGCTCACTCGGGGTTGGGACAGGACATTTCTACGAGCAGTACTTC
CASSSLGVGTGHFYEQYF
>TRBJ2-1|.|TRBV9|.
TGTGCCAGCAAAGGGTCCGCCAATGAGCAGTTCTTC
CASKGSANEQFF
>TRBJ1-1|.|TRBV14|.
TGTGCCAGCAGCCAAGATGGAGGACAATTACTGAACACTGAAGCTTTCTTT
CASSQDGGQLLNTEAFF
>TRBJ2-2|.|TRBV7-8|.
TGTGCCAGCACCCGGGGCGGGGGCCTCGGGGAGCTGTTTTTT
CASTRGGGLGELFF
>TRBJ1-2|.|TRBV11-2|.
TGTGCCAGCAGCTTAGGGGCAGGGTCTGGCTACACCTTC
CASSLGAGSGYTF
>TRBJ2-7|.|TRBV18|.
TGTGCCAGCTCACCTCACCCCAGGGGCGAGCAGTACTTC
CASSPHPRGEQYF
>TRBJ1-1|.|TRBV13|.
TGTGCCAGCAGCTTAGAAGGCAGGGGGAACACTGAAGCTTTCTTT
CASSLEGRGNTEAFF
>TRBJ2-2|.|TRBV7-9|few
TGTGCCAGCAGCCCAGGAGTCACCGGGGAGCTGTTTTTT
CASSPGVTGELFF
>TRBJ2-5|.|TRBV4-3|.
TGCGCCAGCAGCCAAGATGGGCCCTCCGGAAGGGTGAAAGAGACCCAGTACTTC
CASSQDGPSGRVKETQYF
>TRBJ2-2|.|TRBV7-9|.
TGTGCCAGCAGCTTAGTTTCAGAAAACACCGGGGAGCTGTTTTTT
CASSLVSENTGELFF
>TRBJ1-1|.|TRBV2|.
TGTGCCAGCAGTCCCACGACAGCAATGAACACTGAAGCTTTCTTT
CASSPTTAMNTEAFF